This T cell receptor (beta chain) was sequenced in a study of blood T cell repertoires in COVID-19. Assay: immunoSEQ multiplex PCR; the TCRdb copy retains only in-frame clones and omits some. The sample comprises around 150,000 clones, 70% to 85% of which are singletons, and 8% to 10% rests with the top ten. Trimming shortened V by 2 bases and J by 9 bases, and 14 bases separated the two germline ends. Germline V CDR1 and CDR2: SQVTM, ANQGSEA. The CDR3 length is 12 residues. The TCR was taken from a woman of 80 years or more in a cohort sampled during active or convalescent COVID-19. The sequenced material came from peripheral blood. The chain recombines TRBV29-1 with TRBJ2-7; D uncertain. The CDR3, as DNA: TGCAGCGTTGAATCAAACGGTCAAGTGCAGTACTTC. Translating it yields CSVESNGQVQYF.